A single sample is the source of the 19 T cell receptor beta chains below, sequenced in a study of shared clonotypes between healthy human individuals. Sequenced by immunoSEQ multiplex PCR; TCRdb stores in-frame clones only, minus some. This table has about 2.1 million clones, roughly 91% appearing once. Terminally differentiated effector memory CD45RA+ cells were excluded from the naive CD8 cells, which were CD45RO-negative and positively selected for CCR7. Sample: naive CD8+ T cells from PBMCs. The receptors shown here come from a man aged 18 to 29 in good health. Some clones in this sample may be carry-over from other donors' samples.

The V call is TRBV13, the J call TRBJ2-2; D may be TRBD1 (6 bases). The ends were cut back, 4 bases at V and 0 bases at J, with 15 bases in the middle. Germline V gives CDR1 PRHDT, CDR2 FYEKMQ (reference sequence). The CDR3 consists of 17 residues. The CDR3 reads CASSSLGDKTNTGELFF. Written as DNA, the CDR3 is TGTGCCAGCAGCTCCCTAGGGGACAAAACGAACACCGGGGAGCTGTTTTTT. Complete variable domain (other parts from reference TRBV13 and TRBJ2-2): AAGVIQSPRHLIKEKRETATLKCYPIPRHDTVYWYQQGPGQDPQFLISFYEKMQSDKGSIPDRFSAQQFSDYHSELNMSSLELGDSALYFCASSSLGDKTNTGELFFGEGSRLTVL.

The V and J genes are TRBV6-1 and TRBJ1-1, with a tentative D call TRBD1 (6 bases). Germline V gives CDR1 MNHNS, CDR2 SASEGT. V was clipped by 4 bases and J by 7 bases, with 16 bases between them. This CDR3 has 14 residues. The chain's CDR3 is CASSGGLLGGEAFF. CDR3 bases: TGTGCCAGCAGTGGCGGCCTTCTAGGGGGTGAAGCTTTCTTT.

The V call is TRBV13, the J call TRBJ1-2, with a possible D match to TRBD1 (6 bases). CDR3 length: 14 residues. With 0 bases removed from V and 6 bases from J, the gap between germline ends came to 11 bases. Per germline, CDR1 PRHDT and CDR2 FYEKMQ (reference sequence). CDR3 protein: CASSLGRSGDGYTF. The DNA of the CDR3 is TGTGCCAGCAGCTTAGGCCGGTCAGGGGATGGCTACACCTTC.

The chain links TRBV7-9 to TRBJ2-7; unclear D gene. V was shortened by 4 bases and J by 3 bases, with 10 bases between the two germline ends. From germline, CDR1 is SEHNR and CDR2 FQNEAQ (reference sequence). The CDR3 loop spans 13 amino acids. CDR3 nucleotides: TGTGCCAGCAGCTCCGGGCCTCTCTACGAGCAGTACTTC. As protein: CASSSGPLYEQYF.

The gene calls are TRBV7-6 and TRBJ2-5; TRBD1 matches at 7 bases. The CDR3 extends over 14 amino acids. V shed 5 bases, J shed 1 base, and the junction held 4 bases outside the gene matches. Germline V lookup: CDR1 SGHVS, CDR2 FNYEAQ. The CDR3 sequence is CASSGTDTQETQYF. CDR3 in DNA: TGTGCCAGCAGCGGGACAGATACCCAAGAGACCCAGTACTTC.

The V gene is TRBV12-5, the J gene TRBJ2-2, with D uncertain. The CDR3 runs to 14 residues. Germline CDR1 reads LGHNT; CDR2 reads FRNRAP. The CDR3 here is CAPFGKKNTGELFF. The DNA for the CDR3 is TGTGCCCCGTTTGGAAAGAAGAACACCGGGGAGCTGTTTTTT.

In nucleotides, the CDR3 is TGTGCCAGCAGCACATACAATGAAAAACTGTTTTTT. This translates into CASSTYNEKLFF. V usage is TRBV7-9 and J usage is TRBJ1-4; D gene unclear. The germline gives CDR1 SEHNR, CDR2 FQNEAQ (reference sequence). The CDR3 has 12 residues. Trimming shortened V by 5 bases and J by 5 bases, and 6 bases separated the two germline ends.

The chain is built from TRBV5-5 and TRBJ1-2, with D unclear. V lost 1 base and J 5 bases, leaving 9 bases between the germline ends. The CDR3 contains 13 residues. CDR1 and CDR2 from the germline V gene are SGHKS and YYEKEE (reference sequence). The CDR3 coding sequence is TGTGCCAGCAGCTTGTCGAAGGGATATGGCTACACCTTC. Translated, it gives CASSLSKGYGYTF.

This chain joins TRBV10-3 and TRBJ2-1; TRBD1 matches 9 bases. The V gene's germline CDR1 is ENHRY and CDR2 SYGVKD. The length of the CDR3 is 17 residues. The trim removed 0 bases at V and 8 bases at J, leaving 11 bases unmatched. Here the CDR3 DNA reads TGTGCCATCAGTGAGTCTATGGGGACAGGGCTAAGCGATGAGCAGTTCTTC. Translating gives CAISESMGTGLSDEQFF.

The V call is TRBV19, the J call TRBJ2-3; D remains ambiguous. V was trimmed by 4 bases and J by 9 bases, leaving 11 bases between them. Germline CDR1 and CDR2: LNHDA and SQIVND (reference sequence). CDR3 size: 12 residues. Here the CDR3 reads CASSTLRATQYF. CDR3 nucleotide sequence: TGTGCCAGTAGTACACTCCGGGCAACGCAGTATTTT.

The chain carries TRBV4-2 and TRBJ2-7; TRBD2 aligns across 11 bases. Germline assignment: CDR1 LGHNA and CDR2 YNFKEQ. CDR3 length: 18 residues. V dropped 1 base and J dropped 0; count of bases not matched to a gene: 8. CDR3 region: CASSQGGTGTSGSYEQYF. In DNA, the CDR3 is TGTGCCAGCAGCCAAGGGGGAACCGGGACTAGCGGCTCCTACGAGCAGTACTTC.

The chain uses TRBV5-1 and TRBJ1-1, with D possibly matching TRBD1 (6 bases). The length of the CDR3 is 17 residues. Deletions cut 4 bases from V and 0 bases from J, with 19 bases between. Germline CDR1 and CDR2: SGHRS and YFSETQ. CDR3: CASSHRDTYPMNTEAFF. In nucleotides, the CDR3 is TGCGCCAGCAGCCACCGGGACACCTACCCCATGAACACTGAAGCTTTCTTT. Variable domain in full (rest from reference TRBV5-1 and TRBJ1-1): KAGVTQTPRYLIKTRGQQVTLSCSPISGHRSVSWYQQTPGQGLQFLFEYFSETQRNKGNFPGRFSGRQFSNSRSEMNVSTLELGDSALYLCASSHRDTYPMNTEAFFGQGTRLTVV.

The CDR3 loop is CAISESKRTSGQELFF. The DNA for the CDR3 is TGTGCCATCAGTGAGTCGAAGCGGACTAGCGGCCAGGAGCTGTTTTTT. The genes are TRBV10-3 and TRBJ2-2; TRBD2 aligns across 10 bases. From germline, CDR1 is ENHRY and CDR2 SYGVKD. The CDR3 has 16 residues. Unmatched junction bases numbered 8, after V lost 0 bases and J lost 10 bases.

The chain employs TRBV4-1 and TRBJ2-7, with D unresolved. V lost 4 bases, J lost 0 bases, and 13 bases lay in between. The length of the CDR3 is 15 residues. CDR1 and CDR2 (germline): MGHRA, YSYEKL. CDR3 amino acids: CASSLREDPSYEQYF. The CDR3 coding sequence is TGCGCCAGCAGCCTTAGGGAAGACCCCTCCTACGAGCAGTACTTC.

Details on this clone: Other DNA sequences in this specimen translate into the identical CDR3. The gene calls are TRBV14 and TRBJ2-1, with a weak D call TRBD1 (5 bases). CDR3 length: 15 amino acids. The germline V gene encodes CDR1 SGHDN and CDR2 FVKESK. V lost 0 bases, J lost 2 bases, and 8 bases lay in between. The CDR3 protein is CASSQDSGPYNEQFF. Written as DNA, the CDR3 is TGTGCCAGCAGCCAAGATTCAGGGCCCTACAATGAGCAGTTCTTC.

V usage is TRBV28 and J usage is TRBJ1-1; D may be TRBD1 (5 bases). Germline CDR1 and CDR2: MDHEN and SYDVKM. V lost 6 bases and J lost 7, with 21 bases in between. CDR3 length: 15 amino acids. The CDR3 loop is CASSPPVPGHHEAFF. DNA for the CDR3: TGTGCCAGCAGCCCCCCCGTCCCCGGACACCATGAAGCTTTCTTT.

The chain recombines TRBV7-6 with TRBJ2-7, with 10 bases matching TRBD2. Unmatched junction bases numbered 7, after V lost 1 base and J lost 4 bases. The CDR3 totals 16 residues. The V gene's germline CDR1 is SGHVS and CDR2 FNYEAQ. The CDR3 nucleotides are TGTGCCAGCAGCTTAGAAGGGCTAGCGGGAGTATACGAGCAGTACTTC. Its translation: CASSLEGLAGVYEQYF.

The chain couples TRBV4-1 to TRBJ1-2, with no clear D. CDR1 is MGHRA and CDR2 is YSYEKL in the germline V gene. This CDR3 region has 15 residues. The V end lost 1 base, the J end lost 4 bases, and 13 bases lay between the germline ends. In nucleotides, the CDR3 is TGCGCCAGCAGCCAAGGGGTCCAGGTGGCCTATGGCTACACCTTC. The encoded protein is CASSQGVQVAYGYTF.

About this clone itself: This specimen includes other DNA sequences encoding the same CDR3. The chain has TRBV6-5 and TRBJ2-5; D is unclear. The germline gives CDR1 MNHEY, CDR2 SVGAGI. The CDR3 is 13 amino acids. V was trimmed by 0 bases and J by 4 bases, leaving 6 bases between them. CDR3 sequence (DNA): TGTGCCAGCAGTTACTCAGGGCGAGAGACCCAGTACTTC. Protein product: CASSYSGRETQYF.